These T cell receptor beta chains were read from a single sample in a study of blood T cell repertoires in COVID-19. The repertoire was sequenced with immunoSEQ multiplex PCR; TCRdb's copy has only in-frame clones and lacks some. The repertoire holds approximately 50,000 clones, with more than 80% as singletons. Sequences were obtained from peripheral blood. These receptors came from a man in his fifties or sixties with COVID-19, enrolled during active disease. Both conserved end residues are part of each CDR3. The D gene is left open where the match is weak. The size field is filled for only some rows; it gives once, few, many or a size class.

v_gene	d_gene	j_gene	abundance	CDR3aa	CDR3nt
TRBV7-9	TRBD1	TRBJ2-5	.	CASSFTGERETQYF	TGTGCCAGCAGCTTCACAGGGGAGCGGGAGACCCAGTACTTC
TRBV11-2	.	TRBJ2-3	.	CASSPDWRTDTQYF	TGTGCCAGCAGCCCTGACTGGCGCACAGATACGCAGTATTTT
TRBV19	TRBD2	TRBJ2-1	.	CASSTLAGSYNEQFF	TGTGCCAGTAGTACACTAGCGGGTTCCTACAATGAGCAGTTCTTC
TRBV6-2/TRBV6-3	TRBD1	TRBJ2-1	few	CASSPVWTGNNEQFF	TGTGCCAGCAGCCCAGTCTGGACAGGGAACAATGAGCAGTTCTTC
TRBV6-5	.	TRBJ2-6	.	CASRNTRSGANVLTF	TGTGCCAGCAGAAACACCCGTTCTGGGGCCAACGTCCTGACTTTC
TRBV27	.	TRBJ2-1	.	CASSLSGKYNEQFF	TGTGCCAGCAGTTTATCTGGCAAATACAATGAGCAGTTCTTC
TRBV15	.	TRBJ2-1	.	CATRESAYNEQFF	TGTGCCACCAGGGAGTCGGCCTACAATGAGCAGTTCTTC
TRBV27	.	TRBJ2-2	.	CASSERAGELFF	TGTGCCAGCAGTGAGAGGGCCGGGGAGCTGTTTTTT
TRBV5-1	.	TRBJ1-1	.	CASSLARGRTEAFF	TGCGCCAGCAGCTTGGCCAGGGGTCGGACTGAAGCTTTCTTT
TRBV3-1/TRBV3-2	.	TRBJ1-1	.	CASSQKTGNTEAFF	TGTGCCAGCAGCCAAAAAACAGGGAACACTGAAGCTTTCTTT
TRBV11-2	.	TRBJ2-7	.	CASSLAVSQYF	TGTGCCAGCAGCTTGGCGGTTTCGCAGTACTTC
TRBV18	.	TRBJ1-5	.	CASSPAGRPQHF	TGTGCCAGCTCCCCGGCAGGGCGGCCCCAGCATTTT
TRBV27	TRBD2	TRBJ2-7	.	CASSFSAGVYYEQYF	TGTGCCAGCAGTTTTTCTGCGGGGGTATACTACGAGCAGTACTTC
TRBV11-2	.	TRBJ1-1	.	CASRRIFGGSNTEAFF	TGTGCCAGCAGGAGAATCTTCGGGGGGTCGAACACTGAAGCTTTCTTT
TRBV15	.	TRBJ1-2	.	CATSRDLGQVDGGYTF	TGTGCCACCAGCAGAGATCTCGGACAAGTGGATGGGGGCTACACCTTC
TRBV4-2	TRBD2	TRBJ2-1	.	CASSQDTSGNYNEQFF	TGTGCCAGCAGCCAAGATACAAGCGGGAACTACAATGAGCAGTTCTTC